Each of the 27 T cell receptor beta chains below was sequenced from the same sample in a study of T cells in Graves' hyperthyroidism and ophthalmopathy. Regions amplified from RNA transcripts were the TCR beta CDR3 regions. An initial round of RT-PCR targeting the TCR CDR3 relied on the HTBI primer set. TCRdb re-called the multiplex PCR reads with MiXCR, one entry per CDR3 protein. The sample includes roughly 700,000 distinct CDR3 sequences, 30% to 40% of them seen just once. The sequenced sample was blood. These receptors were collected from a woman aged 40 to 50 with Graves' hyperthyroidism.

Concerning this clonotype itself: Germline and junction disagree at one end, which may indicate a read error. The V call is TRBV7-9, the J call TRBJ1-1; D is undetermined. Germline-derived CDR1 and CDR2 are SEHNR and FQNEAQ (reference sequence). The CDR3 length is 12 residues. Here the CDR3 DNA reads TGTACCAGCAGCTACTCGAACACTGAAGCTTTCTTT. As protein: CTSSYSNTEAFF.

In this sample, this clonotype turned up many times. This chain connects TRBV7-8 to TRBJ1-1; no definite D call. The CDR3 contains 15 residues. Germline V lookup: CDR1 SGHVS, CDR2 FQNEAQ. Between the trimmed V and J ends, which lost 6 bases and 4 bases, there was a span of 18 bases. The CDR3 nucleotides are TGTGCCAGCAGTCGTAGCGGTGGCCGGGGCACTGAAGCTTTCTTT. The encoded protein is CASSRSGGRGTEAFF.

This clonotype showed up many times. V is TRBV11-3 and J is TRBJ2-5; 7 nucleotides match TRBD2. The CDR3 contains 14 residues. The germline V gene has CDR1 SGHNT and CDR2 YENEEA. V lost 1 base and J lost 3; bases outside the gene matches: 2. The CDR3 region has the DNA TGTGCCAGCAGCTTAGCCAGCGGGGAAGAGACCCAGTACTTC. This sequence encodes CASSLASGEETQYF.

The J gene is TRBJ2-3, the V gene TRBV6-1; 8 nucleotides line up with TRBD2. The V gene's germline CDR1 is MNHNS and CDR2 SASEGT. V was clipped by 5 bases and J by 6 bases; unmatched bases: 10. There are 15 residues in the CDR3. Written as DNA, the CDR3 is TGTGCCAGCAGTCTCGGACGGGGGGGACCGGATACGCAGTATTTT. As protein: CASSLGRGGPDTQYF.

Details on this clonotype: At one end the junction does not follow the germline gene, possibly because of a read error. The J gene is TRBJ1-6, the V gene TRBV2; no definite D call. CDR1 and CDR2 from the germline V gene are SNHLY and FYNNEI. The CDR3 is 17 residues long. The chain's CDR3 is CASSQGPGSSYNSPLHF. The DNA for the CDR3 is TGCGCCAGCAGCCAAGGCCCTGGGAGCTCCTATAATTCACCCCTCCACTTT.

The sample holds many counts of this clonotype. CDR3 in amino acids: CASTALDGPNQPQHF. CDR3 nucleotide sequence: TGTGCCAGTACCGCTCTGGACGGGCCGAATCAGCCCCAGCATTTT. The chain recombines TRBV19 with TRBJ1-5; no reliable D call. The CDR3 extends over 15 amino acids. With 7 bases removed from V and 4 bases from J, the gap between germline ends came to 17 bases. Germline V CDR1 and CDR2: LNHDA, SQIVND (reference sequence).

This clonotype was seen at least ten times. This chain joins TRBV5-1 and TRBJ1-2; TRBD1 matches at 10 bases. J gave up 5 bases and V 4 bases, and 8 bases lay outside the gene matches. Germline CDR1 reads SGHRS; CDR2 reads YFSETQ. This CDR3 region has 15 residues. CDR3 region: CASSLTTGGEYGYTF. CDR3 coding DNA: TGCGCCAGCAGCCTAACGACAGGGGGCGAATATGGCTACACCTTC.

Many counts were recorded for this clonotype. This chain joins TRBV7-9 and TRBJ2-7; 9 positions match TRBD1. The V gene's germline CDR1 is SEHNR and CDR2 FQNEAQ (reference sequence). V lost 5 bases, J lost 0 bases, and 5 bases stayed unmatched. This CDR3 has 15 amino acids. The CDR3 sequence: CASSETGGISYEQYF. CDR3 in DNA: TGTGCCAGCAGCGAGACAGGGGGAATCTCCTACGAGCAGTACTTC.

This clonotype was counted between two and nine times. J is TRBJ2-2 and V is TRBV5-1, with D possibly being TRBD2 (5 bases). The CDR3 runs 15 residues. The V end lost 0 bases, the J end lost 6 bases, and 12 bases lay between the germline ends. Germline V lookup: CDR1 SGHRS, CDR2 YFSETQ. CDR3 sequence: CASSLDGSRAGELFF. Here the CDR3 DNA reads TGCGCCAGCAGCTTGGATGGGAGTCGGGCCGGGGAGCTGTTTTTT.

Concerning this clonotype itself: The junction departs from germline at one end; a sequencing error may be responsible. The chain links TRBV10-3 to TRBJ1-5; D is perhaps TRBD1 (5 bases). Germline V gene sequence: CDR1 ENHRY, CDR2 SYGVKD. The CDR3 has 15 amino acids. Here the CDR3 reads CASSYDQGNNQPQHF. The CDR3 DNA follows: TGTGCCAGCAGTTACGATCAGGGAAACAATCAGCCCCAGCATTTT.

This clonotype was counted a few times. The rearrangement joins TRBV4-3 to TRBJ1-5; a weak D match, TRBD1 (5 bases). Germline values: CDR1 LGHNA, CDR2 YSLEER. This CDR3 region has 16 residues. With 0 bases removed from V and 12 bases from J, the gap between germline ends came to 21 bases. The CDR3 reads CASSQEGGVPDNLQHF. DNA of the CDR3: TGCGCCAGCAGCCAAGAAGGAGGGGTGCCCGACAATCTCCAGCATTTT.

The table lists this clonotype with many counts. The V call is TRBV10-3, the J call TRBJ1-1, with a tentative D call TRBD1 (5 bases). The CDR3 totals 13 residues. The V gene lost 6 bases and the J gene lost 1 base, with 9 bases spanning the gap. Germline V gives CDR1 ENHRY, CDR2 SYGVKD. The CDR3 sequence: CAIRGVWNTEAFF. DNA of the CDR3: TGTGCCATCAGGGGGGTCTGGAACACTGAAGCTTTCTTT.

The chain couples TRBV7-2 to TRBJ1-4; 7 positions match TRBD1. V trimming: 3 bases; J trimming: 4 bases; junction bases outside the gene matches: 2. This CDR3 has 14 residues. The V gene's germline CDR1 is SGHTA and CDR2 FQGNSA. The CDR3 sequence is CASSLQGVNEKLFF. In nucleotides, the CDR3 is TGTGCCAGCAGCTTGCAGGGGGTTAATGAAAAACTGTTTTTT.

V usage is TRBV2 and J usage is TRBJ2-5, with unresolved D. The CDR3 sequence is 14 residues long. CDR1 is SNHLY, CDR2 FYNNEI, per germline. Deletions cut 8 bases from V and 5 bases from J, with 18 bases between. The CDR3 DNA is TGTGCCAGCTCGGTGGGATTTGTCTCGGAGACCCAGTACTTC. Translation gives CASSVGFVSETQYF.

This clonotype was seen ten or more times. The CDR3 loop is CATGRGETQYF. The CDR3 DNA reads as TGTGCCACAGGACGGGGCGAGACCCAGTACTTC. The chain recombines TRBV19 with TRBJ2-5; D is tentatively TRBD1 or TRBD2 (5 bases each). V was cut by 10 bases and J by 5 bases, with 11 bases left in between. The V gene's germline CDR1 is LNHDA and CDR2 SQIVND (reference sequence). The length of the CDR3 is 11 residues.

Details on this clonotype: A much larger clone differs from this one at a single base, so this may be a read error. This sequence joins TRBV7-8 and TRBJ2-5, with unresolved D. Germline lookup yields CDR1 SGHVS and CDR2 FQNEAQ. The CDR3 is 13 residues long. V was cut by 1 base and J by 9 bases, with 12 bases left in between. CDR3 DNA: TGTGCCAGCAGCTTAGACCGTGAGGCGGCCCAGTACTTC. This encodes CASSLDREAAQYF.

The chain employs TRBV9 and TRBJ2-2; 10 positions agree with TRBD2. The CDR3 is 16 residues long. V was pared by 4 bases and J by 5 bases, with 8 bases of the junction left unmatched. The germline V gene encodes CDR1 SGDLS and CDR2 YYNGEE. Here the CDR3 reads CASSQEGLAVTGELFF. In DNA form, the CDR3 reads TGTGCCAGCAGCCAAGAAGGACTAGCGGTTACCGGGGAGCTGTTTTTT. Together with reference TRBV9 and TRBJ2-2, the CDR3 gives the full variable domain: DSGVTQTPKHLITATGQRVTLRCSPRSGDLSVYWYQQSLDQGLQFLIQYYNGEERAKGNILERFSAQQFPDLHSELNLSSLELGDSALYFCASSQEGLAVTGELFFGEGSRLTVL.

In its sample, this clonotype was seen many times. The CDR3 coding sequence is TGTGCCAGCAGCCCCGCGACAGGGGCAAGAACTGAAGCTTTCTTT. Encoded protein: CASSPATGARTEAFF. This chain joins TRBV7-2 and TRBJ1-1; 8 bases line up with TRBD1. V trimming: 5 bases; J trimming: 5 bases; junction bases outside the gene matches: 10. Germline CDR1 is SGHTA and CDR2 is FQGNSA. The CDR3 is 15 residues long.

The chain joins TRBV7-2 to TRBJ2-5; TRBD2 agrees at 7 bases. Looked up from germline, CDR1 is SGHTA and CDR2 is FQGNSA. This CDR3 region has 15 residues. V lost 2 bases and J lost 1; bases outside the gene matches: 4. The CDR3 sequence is CASSLLGTIQETQYF. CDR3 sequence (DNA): TGTGCCAGCAGCTTACTTGGGACTATCCAAGAGACCCAGTACTTC.

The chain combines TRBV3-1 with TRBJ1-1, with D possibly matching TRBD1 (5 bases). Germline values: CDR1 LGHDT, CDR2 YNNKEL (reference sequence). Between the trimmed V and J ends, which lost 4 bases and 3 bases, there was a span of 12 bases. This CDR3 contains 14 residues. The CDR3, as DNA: TGTGCCAGCAGCCCCATGGTAGGGGACACTGAAGCTTTCTTT. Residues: CASSPMVGDTEAFF. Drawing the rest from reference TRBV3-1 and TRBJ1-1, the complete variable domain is DTAVSQTPKYLVTQMGNDKSIKCEQNLGHDTMYWYKQDSKKFLKIMFSYNNKELIINETVPNRFSPKSPDKAHLNLHINSLELGDSAVYFCASSPMVGDTEAFFGQGTRLTVV.

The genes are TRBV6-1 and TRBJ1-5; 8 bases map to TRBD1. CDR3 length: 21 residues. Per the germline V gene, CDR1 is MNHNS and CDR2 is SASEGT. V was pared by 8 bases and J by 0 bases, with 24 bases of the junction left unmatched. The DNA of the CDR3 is TGTGCCAGCCGACGGAACAATTTTGCCGGGACAGGCTTTTATAGCAATCAGCCCCAGCATTTT. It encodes CASRRNNFAGTGFYSNQPQHF.

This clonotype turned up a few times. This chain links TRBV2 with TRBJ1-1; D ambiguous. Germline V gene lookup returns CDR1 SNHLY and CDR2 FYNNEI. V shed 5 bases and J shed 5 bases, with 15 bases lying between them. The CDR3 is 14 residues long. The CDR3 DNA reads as TGTGCCAGCAGTTTTTCGTTATTAAGGACTGAAGCTTTCTTT. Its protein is CASSFSLLRTEAFF.

This CDR3 reads CATSRAMDLRRPEQFF. The CDR3 coding sequence is TGTGCCACCAGCAGAGCGATGGACCTCCGGCGTCCCGAGCAGTTCTTC. This sequence joins TRBV15 and TRBJ2-1; D remains ambiguous. The CDR3 covers 16 residues. V was pared by 1 base and J by 10 bases, with 20 bases between. Per the germline V gene, CDR1 is LNHNV and CDR2 is YYDKDF (reference sequence).

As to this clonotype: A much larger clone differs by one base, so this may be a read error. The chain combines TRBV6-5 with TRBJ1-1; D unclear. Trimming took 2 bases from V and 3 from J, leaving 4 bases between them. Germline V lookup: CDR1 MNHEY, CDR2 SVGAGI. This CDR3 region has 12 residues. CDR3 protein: CASSYGHTEAFF. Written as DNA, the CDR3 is TGTGCCAGCAGTTACGGGCACACTGAAGCTTTCTTT.

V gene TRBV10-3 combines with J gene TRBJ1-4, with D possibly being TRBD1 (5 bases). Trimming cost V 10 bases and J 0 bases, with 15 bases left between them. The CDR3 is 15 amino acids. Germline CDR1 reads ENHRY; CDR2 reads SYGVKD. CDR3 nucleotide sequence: TGTGCCAGCAGCGGGACGGACGCAACTAATGAAAAACTGTTTTTT. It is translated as CASSGTDATNEKLFF.

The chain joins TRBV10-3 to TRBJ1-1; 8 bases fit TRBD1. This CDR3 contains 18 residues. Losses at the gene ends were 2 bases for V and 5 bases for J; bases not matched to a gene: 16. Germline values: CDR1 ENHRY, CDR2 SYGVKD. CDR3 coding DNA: TGTGCCATCAGTGAGAAAGTGGACAGGGAGACACGGGGGACTGAAGCTTTCTTT. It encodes CAISEKVDRETRGTEAFF.

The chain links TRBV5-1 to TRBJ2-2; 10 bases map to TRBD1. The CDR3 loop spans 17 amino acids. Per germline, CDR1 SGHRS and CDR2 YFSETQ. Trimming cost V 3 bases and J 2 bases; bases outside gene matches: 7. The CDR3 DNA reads TGCGCCAGCAGCTACCACCGGACAGGGGGAAACACCGGGGAGCTGTTTTTT. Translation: CASSYHRTGGNTGELFF.